The T cell receptor beta chain described here comes from a study of blood T cell repertoires in COVID-19 (dated by TCRdb to the early 2020s). Regarding the research as a whole: The collaborator samples originated in the United States, Italy and Spain and spanned the acute and convalescent phases of COVID-19. The prospective study material was composed of cDNA or gDNA derived from T cells, B-cell-depleted T cells, or PBMCs. Deeply sampled blood TCRbeta repertoires from subjects exposed to, actively infected with, or recovered from COVID-19 were included in the dataset. The repertoires were released in a freely available public database meant as a resource for research on the immune response to SARS-CoV-2. The samples were drawn from two sources: the first 160 participants of the ongoing ImmuneRACE study, and 950 to 1,500 subjects contributed by 6 global collaborators. Nearly every sample came with metadata listing a de-identified subject ID, COVID-19 status, age in years and sex. Where available, HLA class I and class II types were taken from metadata supplied by the sample provider and were not determined by assay-based typing. On the study overall, not on this receptor specifically: The quantity of clinical and demographic metadata differed by source and by participant and was supplied without curation.

Collaborating institutions collected whole blood in K2EDTA tubes following their own protocols. For TCRbeta analysis, collaborators shipped samples as frozen whole blood, isolated PBMCs, or DNA extracted from either of those sample types. Unmatched junction bases come to 2, with V trimmed by 4 bases and J by 2 bases. The CDR1 and CDR2 encoded by the germline V gene (reference sequence) are LNHDA and SQIVND. Taken from cysteine to phenylalanine, the CDR3 has 14 residues. Just CDR3 DNA is preserved here, 42 bases in frame from base 1. TCRbeta CDR3 regions were amplified from genomic DNA by means of the immunoSEQ Assay, a bias-controlled multiplex PCR. The paper's data handling went like this. The number of nucleated cells in each sample was estimated from the amplification of reference gene primers within the assay. Sequence reads were collapsed and filtered to measure the absolute abundance of every unique TCRbeta CDR3 rearrangement. Productive Simpson clonality was computed per sample as the square root of Simpson's diversity index over productive rearrangements. As stored in TCRdb, this immuneACCESS dataset retains in-frame rearrangements with V and J assigned. A fraction of the clones does not appear; measured against another copy, unresolved V genes explain less than half of the discrepancy, and the remainder lacks a known reason. V, J and clone size derive from that table, while D and trimming were established from the DNA sequence. The sample contains roughly 110,000 clones, around four fifths of them found a single time. The ten largest clonotypes hold 4.3% of the sample.

Regarding this clone: Its antigen is currently not known. The sample holds no much larger clone one base away, and base qualities are not on file. The same CDR3 can be traced to other DNA sequences in this sample.

This receptor was obtained from a man between 65 and 85 years old with acute or convalescent COVID-19. The sequence is built from TRBV19 and TRBJ1-3; 7 bases in the middle match TRBD1. The material sequenced was peripheral blood. The CDR3 protein: CASSTTGAGNTIYF. The base sequence is TGTGCCAGTAGTACTACAGGGGCTGGAAACACCATATATTTT.